This TCR beta chain was obtained from a study of cytomegalovirus exposure and HLA in healthy donors. Per the germline V gene, CDR1 is LNHDA and CDR2 is SQIVND (reference sequence). Trimming took 1 base from V and 0 from J, leaving 10 bases between them. The CDR3 has 16 amino acids. Libraries were prepared by immunoSEQ multiplex PCR; TCRdb keeps only in-frame clonotypes and omits some of them. This sample has under 200,000 clones; 80% to 90% occur once, and the top ten carry around 2%. J is TRBJ1-5 and V is TRBV19, with unresolved D. This TCR was recovered from a woman aged 18-29 years in good health and CMV-seronegative. The sample consisted of PBMCs. CDR3: CASSIGRLFSNQPQHF. CDR3 nucleotides: TGTGCCAGTAGTATAGGCAGATTATTTAGCAATCAGCCCCAGCATTTT.